The subject of this entry is one TCR beta chain. The antigen it binds to is not known. The record has no base qualities; no much larger clone is one base away. This sample was taken from a study of pediatric ulcerative colitis (dated by TCRdb to between 2018 and 2020). In terms of the full investigation: Among the ulcerative colitis patients, about seven had pancolitis and two had left-sided colitis, and histology in every patient was consistent with ulcerative colitis. From nine newly diagnosed, treatment-naive pediatric ulcerative colitis patients and a few non-IBD control children, paired blood and rectal samples were collected. Using the Pediatric Ulcerative Colitis Activity Index, a couple of patients were classed as having mild disease, several as having moderate disease and three as having acute severe colitis.

Before the diagnostic colonoscopy, none of the ulcerative colitis patients had been given any immunosuppressive medication. Blood was sampled at the same time as the colonoscopy. The Wizard kit (Promega) was used to extract genomic DNA from blood and intestinal samples. Through the immunoSEQ TRB Survey service, multiplex V and J primers were used to amplify rearranged CDR3 beta regions from genomic DNA. To keep sequencing depth the same across samples, survey-level depth of up to 500,000 reads per sample was applied. Libraries were purified and pooled, and sequencing was performed on Illumina technology. The paper's data handling went like this. Productive clonality, sample overlap, pairwise scatters, CDR3 beta length, V/D/J gene usage and productiveness were all assessed with the immunoSEQ online tools. Calculated diversity was defined as the number of unique rearrangements divided by total templates times 100, and Shannon and Simpson indices were additionally computed. Principal component analysis used the R prcomp function and ggbiplot package on Z-score normalized data. Morisita's index was used to measure clonal overlap between blood and rectum within each subject. Drawn from immuneACCESS, this table holds only the in-frame rearrangements with V and J called that TCRdb kept. Clones are partly lost; checked studies trace under half to an unresolved V gene and leave the rest unexplained. That table supplies the V and J calls and clone size; D and trimming were determined from the DNA. The sample has about 64,000 clones on record, around 80% of them singletons. The top ten clonotypes cover roughly 5.2% of the sample.

Study-wide conclusions, independent of this receptor: A couple of rectal CDR3 clonotypes were found in every ulcerative colitis patient but in no control. Significantly higher autologous blood-rectal clonal overlap was found in ulcerative colitis patients than in controls, which suggested increased T cell trafficking to inflamed tissue. Because repertoires came from total lymphocyte DNA, patterns in rare subsets such as regulatory T cells may not be reflected. For technical reasons, blood samples from two patients gave substantially fewer templates, and these samples were excluded from the blood-rectal overlap analysis. Features of the rectal repertoire distinguished controls, mild-moderate colitis patients and acute severe colitis patients, and in acute severe colitis, rectal diversity was reduced because of clonal expansions. The healthy control group was small, with only four individuals.

Sequencing used blood. This clonotype originated in a boy between 10 and 17 years old with moderate ulcerative colitis.

In nucleotide form, the sequence is TGTGCCAGCAGCTTGGGGGCAGGAGCCTACGAGCAGTACTTC. It translates to CASSLGAGAYEQYF. Recombination linked TRBV5-6 to TRBJ2-7; no confident D gene assignment can be made. CDR1 and CDR2 are read off the germline V gene as SGHDT and YYEEEE. The CDR3 measures 14 amino acids from cysteine to phenylalanine. Only the CDR3 part of the read is kept: 42 bases, read in frame from the first base. Trimming takes 0 bases from V and 2 bases from J, and the germline ends sit 9 bases apart. The reference TRBV5-6 and TRBJ2-7 proteins fill in what lies around the CDR3, so the full variable domain reads DAGVTQSPTHLIKTRGQQVTLRCSPKSGHDTVSWYQQALGQGPQFIFQYYEEEERQRGNFPDRFSGHQFPNYSSELNVNALLLGDSALYLCASSLGAGAYEQYFGPGTRLTVT.